These 23 T cell receptor beta chains were all obtained from the same sample, sequenced in a study of metastatic and nonmetastatic thyroid tumors. Thyroid surgery was preceded by no treatment in any patient. TCRdb used MiXCR to call clones anew from the PCR reads. Found here are some 20,000 clones, 27% of them singletons; the top ten hold 6.1%. The source material was blood. All receptors come from a female donor with papillary thyroid cancer or a benign thyroid nodule (not recorded which). Some clones in this sample may be carry-over from other donors' samples.

This clone showed up many times. The chain has TRBV10-2 and TRBJ2-5; D gene uncertain. Germline CDR1 WSHSY, CDR2 SAAADI. V was shortened by 5 bases and J by 7 bases, with 14 bases between the two germline ends. The CDR3 sequence is 13 residues long. The chain's CDR3 is CASSLGSVGTQYF. The CDR3 DNA is TGCGCCAGCAGTTTAGGTTCCGTAGGGACCCAGTACTTC.

For the CDR3, the DNA is TGCAGTGCTATTGTAGCTGTAGAAAACAATGAGCAGTTCTTC. This codes for CSAIVAVENNEQFF. This rearrangement joins TRBV20-1 to TRBJ2-1; D is uncertain. There are 14 residues in the CDR3. CDR1 is DFQATT, CDR2 SNEGSKA, per germline (reference sequence). Trimming shortened V by 4 bases and J by 5 bases, and 15 bases separated the two germline ends.

The rearrangement uses TRBV20-1 and TRBJ1-2; the D gene is possibly TRBD1 (5 bases). The CDR3 extends over 13 amino acids. CDR1 is DFQATT and CDR2 is SNEGSKA in the germline V gene (reference sequence). V dropped 0 bases and J dropped 7 bases, with 12 bases sitting between them. The CDR3 coding sequence is TGCAGTGCTAGAGAAGGGGCAAGAGGTGGCTACACCTTC. Translation gives CSAREGARGGYTF.

The CDR3 loop is CAWSDDRDEQFF. CDR3 coding DNA: TGTGCCTGGAGCGATGACAGGGATGAGCAGTTCTTC. The chain is built from TRBV30 and TRBJ2-1; TRBD1 matches at 7 bases. CDR1 and CDR2 (germline): GTSNPN, SVGIG (reference sequence). V gave up 3 bases and J gave up 8 bases; unmatched junction bases: 4. The CDR3 loop spans 12 amino acids. Based on the CDR3 plus reference TRBV30 and TRBJ2-1, the full variable domain is SQTIHQWPATLVQPVGSPLSLECTVEGTSNPNLYWYRQAAGRGLQLLFYSVGIGQISSEVPQNLSASRPQDRQFILSSKKLLLSDSGFYLCAWSDDRDEQFFGPGTRLTVL.

This clone showed up just a few times. The rearrangement uses TRBV7-3 and TRBJ1-1; weak D call: TRBD1 (5 bases). This CDR3 contains 12 residues. CDR1 and CDR2 from the germline V gene are SGHTA and FQGTGA. Deletions cut 5 bases from V and 8 bases from J, with 12 bases between. The CDR3 reads CASSHRSGEAFF. The CDR3 DNA follows: TGTGCCAGCAGCCACAGGTCGGGCGAAGCTTTCTTT. The whole variable domain, remainder taken from reference TRBV7-3 and TRBJ1-1, is GAGVSQTPSNKVTEKGKYVELRCDPISGHTALYWYRQSLGQGPEFLIYFQGTGAADDSGLPNDRFFAVRPEGSVSTLKIQRTERGDSAVYLCASSHRSGEAFFGQGTRLTVV.

This clone counts as medium-sized. The V gene is TRBV7-3, the J gene TRBJ2-7, with 7 bases aligning to TRBD2. Germline CDR1 SGHTA, CDR2 FQGTGA. V gave up 5 bases and J gave up 5 bases; unmatched junction bases: 6. CDR3 length: 13 amino acids. Written as DNA, the CDR3 is TGTGCCAGCAGCACCACAGCGGGAAACGAGCAGTACTTC. Protein: CASSTTAGNEQYF.

Within the sample, this clone is medium-sized. The chain is built from TRBV6-5 and TRBJ2-1, with TRBD2 matching over 12 bases. With V trimmed by 6 bases and J by 4 bases, 13 bases remained unmatched. The CDR3 length is 18 residues. The V gene's germline CDR1 is MNHEY and CDR2 SVGAGI. The CDR3 here is CASSPSSSGRAKYNEQFF. The CDR3 DNA follows: TGTGCCAGCAGCCCCTCCTCTAGCGGGAGGGCCAAGTACAATGAGCAGTTCTTC.

In its sample, this clone was seen a few times. V gene TRBV6-1 combines with J gene TRBJ2-7, with 10 bases matching TRBD2. The V gene end was trimmed by 4 bases and the J gene end by 5 bases; junction bases not matched to a gene: 2. CDR3 length equals 13 residues. Per germline, CDR1 MNHNS and CDR2 SASEGT. DNA of the CDR3: TGTGCCAGCAGTGTGCTAGCGGGAGACGAGCAGTACTTC. Translation gives CASSVLAGDEQYF.

This clone is categorized as medium-sized. The J gene is TRBJ2-7, the V gene TRBV28, with D unresolved. The CDR3 contains 11 residues. From germline, CDR1 is MDHEN and CDR2 SYDVKM. V was clipped by 6 bases and J by 4 bases, with 7 bases between them. The CDR3 loop is CASSHKYEQYF. Written as DNA, the CDR3 is TGTGCCAGCAGCCATAAGTACGAGCAGTACTTC.

This clone turned up a few times. V usage is TRBV2 and J usage is TRBJ2-5, with D uncertain. Germline V gives CDR1 SNHLY, CDR2 FYNNEI. This CDR3 spans 15 amino acids. Between the trimmed V and J ends, which lost 4 bases and 5 bases, there was a span of 17 bases. The CDR3 reads CASSGVLSSRETQYF. The CDR3 nucleotides read TGTGCCAGCAGTGGGGTTTTGAGTAGTCGGGAGACCCAGTACTTC.

The chain joins TRBV20-1 to TRBJ2-2; the D is unclear. The V gene's germline CDR1 is DFQATT and CDR2 SNEGSKA (reference sequence). CDR3 length: 15 amino acids. V was pared by 0 bases and J by 2 bases, with 10 bases between. CDR3 sequence (DNA): TGCAGTGCTAGAGATGGTTCAGCAAACACCGGGGAGCTGTTTTTT. This codes for CSARDGSANTGELFF.

This clone was seen more than once but under ten times. The J gene is TRBJ2-7, the V gene TRBV20-1; 12 bases line up with TRBD2. J was trimmed by 4 bases and V by 6 bases; bases with no gene match: 10. This CDR3 has 15 residues. Looked up from germline, CDR1 is DFQATT and CDR2 is SNEGSKA (reference sequence). This CDR3 reads CSAKAGLAGTYEQYF. The CDR3 bases are TGCAGTGCCAAAGCCGGACTAGCGGGGACTTACGAGCAGTACTTC.

This clone was observed a few times. V and J are TRBV6-1 and TRBJ2-2; a weak D match, TRBD1 (6 bases). Trimming shortened V by 2 bases and J by 4 bases, and 11 bases separated the two germline ends. Germline-derived CDR1 and CDR2 are MNHNS and SASEGT. The CDR3 has 15 amino acids. The CDR3 DNA sequence: TGTGCCAGCAGTGAATGTTACAGGGTCACCGGGGAGCTGTTTTTT. It specifies CASSECYRVTGELFF.

As concerns this clone: One junction end disagrees with the germline gene, perhaps due to a read error. J is TRBJ1-6 and V is TRBV28; the match to TRBD1 covers 10 bases. CDR1 is MDHEN, CDR2 SYDVKM, per germline. The CDR3 covers 17 residues. The CDR3 is CASRFTPRTGGNSPPHF. CDR3 DNA: TGTGCCAGCAGATTTACCCCCAGGACAGGGGGTAATTCACCCCCCCACTTT.

This clone was counted a few times. CDR3 DNA sequence: TGTGCCAGTAGTCCGGGGACAAACTATGGCTACACCTTC. Translating it yields CASSPGTNYGYTF. The gene calls are TRBV19 and TRBJ1-2; D possibly corresponds to TRBD1 (6 bases). Germline assignment: CDR1 LNHDA and CDR2 SQIVND (reference sequence). V was pared by 5 bases and J by 2 bases, with 9 bases between. CDR3 length: 13 residues.

The rearrangement links TRBV5-8 to TRBJ2-1; D not certain. The CDR3 has 13 residues. Germline loops: CDR1 SGHTS, CDR2 YDEGEE. V was clipped by 0 bases and J by 7 bases, with 8 bases between them. The CDR3 is CASSLAGWNEQFF. The CDR3 DNA reads TGTGCCAGCAGCTTGGCCGGTTGGAATGAGCAGTTCTTC.

This clone was detected many times. This chain uses TRBV25-1 with TRBJ1-1; 12 positions agree with TRBD1. Germline CDR1 MGHDK, CDR2 SYGVNS. The CDR3 covers 14 residues. V trimming: 5 bases; J trimming: 9 bases; junction bases outside the gene matches: 7. CDR3: CASSPLRDRGQAFF. The DNA for the CDR3 is TGTGCCAGCAGTCCCCTCCGGGACAGGGGGCAAGCTTTCTTT.

There are many counts of this clone. This chain uses TRBV5-1 with TRBJ1-2; D is undetermined. The CDR3 has 14 residues. V was shortened by 1 base and J by 2 bases, with 9 bases between the two germline ends. Germline V gene sequence: CDR1 SGHRS, CDR2 YFSETQ. In DNA form, the CDR3 reads TGCGCCAGCAGCTTGTCCCCGGGGAACTATGGCTACACCTTC. Residues: CASSLSPGNYGYTF.

The chain has TRBV6-2 or TRBV6-3 and TRBJ1-6, with D possibly being TRBD1 (5 bases). The V end lost 6 bases, the J end lost 9 bases, and 15 bases lay between the germline ends. This CDR3 region has 14 residues. Germline-derived CDR1 and CDR2 are MNHEY and SVGEGT. As DNA, the CDR3 is TGTGCCAGCAGCCCGGCCACGGGGGTTTCACCCCTCCACTTT. It codes for CASSPATGVSPLHF.

V is TRBV11-3 and J is TRBJ2-7; D is unclear. Germline CDR1 SGHNT, CDR2 YENEEA. The CDR3 totals 13 residues. Trimming cost V 0 bases and J 5 bases, with 8 bases left between them. The DNA of the CDR3 is TGTGCCAGCAGCTTAGACAGGATCCACGAGCAGTACTTC. Protein product: CASSLDRIHEQYF.

Relative to its sample, this clone is medium-sized. Other DNA variants within this sample encode the same CDR3. This chain uses TRBV2 with TRBJ2-2; 7 nucleotides agree with TRBD1. V trimming: 8 bases; J trimming: 0 bases; junction bases outside the gene matches: 9. Germline V gene sequence: CDR1 SNHLY, CDR2 FYNNEI. The CDR3 has 16 amino acids. In DNA form, the CDR3 reads TGTGCCAGCGGATTAGGGACAGCCTCGAACACCGGGGAGCTGTTTTTT. It yields the protein CASGLGTASNTGELFF.

This chain connects TRBV24-1 to TRBJ2-7; D is ambiguous. Per germline, CDR1 KGHDR and CDR2 SFDVKD. This CDR3 has 18 amino acids. The V end was cut by 1 base, the J end by 4 bases, with 22 bases between. The CDR3, as DNA: TGTGCCACCAGTGATTTTCGCGACGGCCAGTTAGTGGCTTACGAGCAGTACTTC. This translates into CATSDFRDGQLVAYEQYF.

This clone was counted many times. The chain employs TRBV20-1 and TRBJ1-2, with 7 positions matching TRBD1. V lost 6 bases and J lost 1; bases outside the gene matches: 2. The length of the CDR3 is 12 residues. Germline V gives CDR1 DFQATT, CDR2 SNEGSKA (reference sequence). The CDR3 loop reads CSAGQVNYGYTF. CDR3 bases: TGCAGTGCAGGACAGGTTAACTATGGCTACACCTTC.